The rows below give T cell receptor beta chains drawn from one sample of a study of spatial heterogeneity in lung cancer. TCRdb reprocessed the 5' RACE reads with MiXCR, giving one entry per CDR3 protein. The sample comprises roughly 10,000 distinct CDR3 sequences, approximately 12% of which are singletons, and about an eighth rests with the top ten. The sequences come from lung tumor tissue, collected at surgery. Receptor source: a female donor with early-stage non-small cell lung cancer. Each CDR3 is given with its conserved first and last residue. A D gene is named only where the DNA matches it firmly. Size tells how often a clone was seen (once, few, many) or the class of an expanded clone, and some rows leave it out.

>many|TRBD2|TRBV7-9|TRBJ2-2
TGTGCCAGCATCCCCCGGGAGGAAGAGGGCGGGGAGCTGTTTTTT
CASIPREEEGGELFF
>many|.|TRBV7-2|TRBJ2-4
TGTGCCAGCAGCCTTCGGGGGCGCATTCAGTACTTC
CASSLRGRIQYF
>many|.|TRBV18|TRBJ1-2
TGTGCCAGCTCACCACGGGCAGCTCAGGATGGCTACACCTTC
CASSPRAAQDGYTF
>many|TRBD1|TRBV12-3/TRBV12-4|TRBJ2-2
TGTGCCAGCAGTTTTCCGGACAGGGGCCTGAACACCGGGGAGCTGTTTTTT
CASSFPDRGLNTGELFF
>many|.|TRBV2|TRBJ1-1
TGTGCCAGCACCAGACAGGTGAACACTGAAGCTTTCTTT
CASTRQVNTEAFF
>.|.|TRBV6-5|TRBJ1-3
TGTGCCAGCAGTTACTCAGGAAGCTCTGGAAACACCATATATTTT
CASSYSGSSGNTIYF
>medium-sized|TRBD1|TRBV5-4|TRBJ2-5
TGTGCCAGCAGCTGGGACAGGGATCTTGTCGAGACCCAGTACTTC
CASSWDRDLVETQYF
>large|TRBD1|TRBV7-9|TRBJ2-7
TGTGCCAGCAGCCCAGGGACAGAGTACGAGCAGTACTTC
CASSPGTEYEQYF
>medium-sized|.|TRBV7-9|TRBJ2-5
TGTGCCAGCAGCTTAGTTTTGGCAGGGAGAGAGACCCAGTACTTC
CASSLVLAGRETQYF
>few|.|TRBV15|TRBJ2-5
TGTGCCACCAGCGGAACAGGGCTAGGACAAGAGACCCAGTACTTC
CATSGTGLGQETQYF
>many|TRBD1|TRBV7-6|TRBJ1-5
TGTGCCAGCAGCTTAGCTCACGGACAGGGGCAGCCCCAGCATTTT
CASSLAHGQGQPQHF
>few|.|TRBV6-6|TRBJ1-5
TGTGCCAGCAGCGACACCCACAATCAGCCCCAGCATTTT
CASSDTHNQPQHF
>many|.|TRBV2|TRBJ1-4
TGTGCCAGCGGTGGCAGGGGTCAGACTAATGAAAAACTGTTTTTT
CASGGRGQTNEKLFF
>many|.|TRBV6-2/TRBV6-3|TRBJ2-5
TGTGCCAGCAGTTACCTGGAGGGGACGGTTGTCGAGACCCAGTACTTC
CASSYLEGTVVETQYF
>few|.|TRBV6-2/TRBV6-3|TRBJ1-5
TGTGCCAGCAGTTACGCACGACAGGCCCTAAGCAATCAGCCCCAGCATTTT
CASSYARQALSNQPQHF
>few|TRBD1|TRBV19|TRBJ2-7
TGTGCCAGTAGTATAGGAGCAGGGGGCGAGCAGTACTTC
CASSIGAGGEQYF